The TCR beta chain under discussion was sequenced for a study of T cells in localized non-small cell lung cancer. The assay was immunoSEQ multiplex PCR, and TCRdb's table has in-frame clones only and misses some. The table lists approximately 28,000 clones, about 86% of them singletons. The TCR comes from a man aged 35 to 69 with stage III lung adenocarcinoma. The sequences come from peripheral blood mononuclear cells, collected before any cancer treatment.

CDR3 nucleotide sequence: TGCGCCAGCAGCTTATGGGGTTTCTACGAGCAGTACTTC. Residues: CASSLWGFYEQYF. This chain uses TRBV5-1 with TRBJ2-7; D gene ambiguous. Trimming shortened V by 2 bases and J by 3 bases, and 9 bases separated the two germline ends. Germline V gene sequence: CDR1 SGHRS, CDR2 YFSETQ. The CDR3 sequence is 13 residues long.